This record concerns one T cell receptor beta chain sequence. Its matching antigen is unknown. This entry belongs to a study of cytomegalovirus exposure and HLA in healthy donors. General study findings and limits: A later analysis appeared to link common viral pathogens to several of the most significant clusters. The authors later found TCR association rates varying by HLA locus, with DRB1 most and HLA-C fewest.

The germline V gene has CDR1 WNHNN and CDR2 SYGVQD (reference sequence). The CDR3 has 13 amino acids. V gave up 2 bases and J gave up 7 bases, with 12 bases separating them. Use of 60 Vbeta and 13 Jbeta primers characterized the PCR. The method was immunoSEQ multiplex PCR; TCRdb's version includes in-frame clones alone and lacks a portion of them. The sample holds tens of thousands of clones, just over 85% seen once. The source is a woman aged 40 to 55 in good health and CMV-seropositive. Sequencing was performed on PBMCs. The chain joins TRBV10-1 to TRBJ2-7; TRBD2 is a possible D gene (5 bases). In nucleotides, the CDR3 is TGCGCCAGCAGTGAGCAGGTATCGGGGGAGCAGTACTTC. Protein product: CASSEQVSGEQYF.